Below are 19 T cell receptor beta chains sequenced from a single sample in a study of blood T cell repertoires in COVID-19. TCRdb's copy holds only in-frame clones and misses some; the assay was immunoSEQ multiplex PCR. The data contain about 190,000 clones, roughly four fifths of them singletons. Sequencing used peripheral blood. All receptors come from a woman aged 35 to 49 with acute or convalescent COVID-19.

The rearrangement uses TRBV19 and TRBJ1-5; TRBD1 agrees at 9 bases. The V segment lost 6 bases and the J segment 6 bases; nucleotides outside the gene matches: 6. The CDR3 covers 14 residues. The germline gives CDR1 LNHDA, CDR2 SQIVND (reference sequence). The CDR3 nucleotides are TGTGCCAGTAGCCGGGACAGGGAGTTTCAGCCCCAGCATTTT. This sequence encodes CASSRDREFQPQHF.

DNA for the CDR3: TGTGCCAGCAACCCAGGAGGGACGTATAGTGAAAAACTGTTTTTT. As protein: CASNPGGTYSEKLFF. The chain recombines TRBV28 with TRBJ1-4, with TRBD1 as a possible D gene (5 bases). Trimming left V 7 bases short and J 7 bases short, with 19 bases between. The CDR3 runs 15 residues. The germline V gene encodes CDR1 MDHEN and CDR2 SYDVKM.

Written as DNA, the CDR3 is TGCGCCAGCAGCCCGGGACATAATGAAAAACTGTTTTTT. This encodes CASSPGHNEKLFF. The gene calls are TRBV4-1 and TRBJ1-4; TRBD1 might be the D (6 bases). The V gene's germline CDR1 is MGHRA and CDR2 YSYEKL. The CDR3 has 13 residues. V was clipped by 4 bases and J by 4 bases, with 7 bases between them.

CDR3 DNA sequence: TGCGCCAGCAGCCAAGGGAAATGGGACAGGGCCCCCTACGAGCAGTACTTC. It codes for CASSQGKWDRAPYEQYF. The chain recombines TRBV4-1 with TRBJ2-7; 9 nucleotides match TRBD1. This CDR3 is 17 amino acids long. V was clipped by 1 base and J by 2 bases; unmatched bases: 9. The germline gives CDR1 MGHRA, CDR2 YSYEKL.

The genes are TRBV25-1 and TRBJ2-5; 9 bases align to TRBD2. From germline, CDR1 is MGHDK and CDR2 SYGVNS. The CDR3 has 16 amino acids. V was pared by 5 bases and J by 4 bases, with 11 bases of the junction left unmatched. The CDR3 reads CASSPLAGVIGETQYF. The CDR3 DNA is TGTGCCAGCAGTCCGTTAGCGGGAGTGATAGGAGAGACCCAGTACTTC.

This clone occurred once. V usage is TRBV5-4 and J usage is TRBJ2-5; 7 bases match TRBD2. The CDR3 sequence is 14 residues long. The germline gives CDR1 SGHNT, CDR2 YYREEE (reference sequence). The V gene end was trimmed by 0 bases and the J gene end by 5 bases; junction bases not matched to a gene: 4. In DNA, the CDR3 is TGTGCCAGCAGCTTGGGGCAGGGAGGGGAGACCCAGTACTTC. It is translated as CASSLGQGGETQYF.

This rearrangement joins TRBV10-3 to TRBJ1-5; 12 positions agree with TRBD1. This CDR3 comprises 15 residues. Germline CDR1 reads ENHRY; CDR2 reads SYGVKD. The V segment lost 4 bases and the J segment 6 bases; nucleotides outside the gene matches: 4. The CDR3 sequence: CAISGGQGAGQPQHF. CDR3 nucleotide sequence: TGTGCCATCAGTGGGGGACAGGGGGCGGGTCAGCCCCAGCATTTT.

J is TRBJ1-6 and V is TRBV7-9; D is perhaps TRBD1 (6 bases). With 5 bases removed from V and 7 bases from J, the gap between germline ends came to 9 bases. The CDR3 loop spans 13 amino acids. CDR1 SEHNR and CDR2 FQNEAQ come from the germline V gene (reference sequence). The CDR3 DNA is TGTGCCAGCAGCGCAGGACAGAATTCACCCCTCCACTTT. Translated, it gives CASSAGQNSPLHF. Together with reference TRBV7-9 and TRBJ1-6, the CDR3 gives the full variable domain: DTGVSQNPRHKITKRGQNVTFRCDPISEHNRLYWYRQTLGQGPEFLTYFQNEAQLEKSRLLSDRFSAERPKGSFSTLEIQRTEQGDSAMYLCASSAGQNSPLHFGNGTRLTVT.

V and J are TRBV5-1 and TRBJ2-1; TRBD2 matches 9 bases. Germline V gene data show CDR1 as SGHRS and CDR2 as YFSETQ. The length of the CDR3 is 16 residues. V trimming: 0 bases; J trimming: 6 bases; junction bases outside the gene matches: 7. For the CDR3, the DNA is TGCGCCAGCAGCTTGGGGGCGGGAGGGCCCTTCAATGAGCAGTTCTTC. This translates into CASSLGAGGPFNEQFF. The complete variable domain, with remaining parts taken from reference TRBV5-1 and TRBJ2-1, reads KAGVTQTPRYLIKTRGQQVTLSCSPISGHRSVSWYQQTPGQGLQFLFEYFSETQRNKGNFPGRFSGRQFSNSRSEMNVSTLELGDSALYLCASSLGAGGPFNEQFFGPGTRLTVL.

The chain is built from TRBV18 and TRBJ1-5; the D gene is possibly TRBD1 (5 bases). Germline CDR1 reads KGHSH; CDR2 reads LQKENI. The CDR3 length is 16 residues. Trimming shortened V by 2 bases and J by 4 bases, and 15 bases separated the two germline ends. Here the CDR3 reads CASSPTPGLGNQPQHF. CDR3 sequence (DNA): TGTGCCAGCTCACCAACCCCAGGGTTGGGGAATCAGCCCCAGCATTTT.

The chain employs TRBV6-5 and TRBJ1-2, with D perhaps matching TRBD1 (6 bases). The germline V gene has CDR1 MNHEY and CDR2 SVGAGI. The CDR3 contains 15 residues. The V end was cut by 1 base, the J end by 11 bases, with 20 bases between. CDR3 region: CASSYLTGQRKGYTF. CDR3 in DNA: TGTGCCAGCAGTTACTTGACCGGACAGAGAAAGGGTTACACCTTC.

The chain recombines TRBV20-1 with TRBJ2-7; D remains unclear. Between the trimmed V and J ends, which lost 6 bases and 3 bases, there was a span of 9 bases. The CDR3 covers 11 residues. Germline CDR1 reads DFQATT; CDR2 reads SNEGSKA (reference sequence). The CDR3, as DNA: TGCAGTGCAATTGACATCTACGAGCAGTACTTC. It yields the protein CSAIDIYEQYF.

The chain uses TRBV13 and TRBJ1-5; tentative D call: TRBD1 (5 bases). Germline loops: CDR1 PRHDT, CDR2 FYEKMQ (reference sequence). CDR3 size: 14 residues. V was shortened by 5 bases and J by 8 bases, with 16 bases between the two germline ends. The CDR3 sequence: CASSHRGTSEPQHF. DNA of the CDR3: TGTGCCAGCAGCCACCGGGGGACGTCGGAGCCCCAGCATTTT.

The rearrangement uses TRBV15 and TRBJ1-4; TRBD1 is a possible D gene (5 bases). V lost 0 bases and J lost 6, with 20 bases in between. The CDR3 totals 18 residues. CDR1 LNHNV and CDR2 YYDKDF come from the germline V gene (reference sequence). The CDR3 is CATSRDHVTGGGDEKLFF. The CDR3 bases are TGTGCCACCAGCAGAGATCATGTTACCGGGGGAGGGGATGAAAAACTGTTTTTT.

This chain uses TRBV7-9 with TRBJ1-4; D possibly corresponds to TRBD1 (5 bases). This CDR3 is 14 amino acids long. Trimming left V 5 bases short and J 3 bases short, with 10 bases between. Germline CDR1 reads SEHNR; CDR2 reads FQNEAQ (reference sequence). The CDR3 is CASSHGQANEKLFF. As DNA, the CDR3 is TGTGCCAGCAGCCATGGACAAGCTAATGAAAAACTGTTTTTT. Based on the CDR3 plus reference TRBV7-9 and TRBJ1-4, the full variable domain is DTGVSQNPRHKITKRGQNVTFRCDPISEHNRLYWYRQTLGQGPEFLTYFQNEAQLEKSRLLSDRFSAERPKGSFSTLEIQRTEQGDSAMYLCASSHGQANEKLFFGSGTQLSVL.

The rearrangement links TRBV5-4 to TRBJ2-7, with D possibly matching TRBD1 (6 bases). The CDR3 is 16 residues long. V lost 0 bases to trimming and J lost 4 bases, with 17 bases between them. Per germline, CDR1 SGHNT and CDR2 YYREEE (reference sequence). This CDR3 is CASSLGRRQVKYEQYF. Here the CDR3 DNA reads TGTGCCAGCAGCTTGGGGAGAAGACAGGTGAAGTACGAGCAGTACTTC. The whole variable domain, remainder taken from reference TRBV5-4 and TRBJ2-7, is ETGVTQSPTHLIKTRGQQVTLRCSSQSGHNTVSWYQQALGQGPQFIFQYYREEENGRGNFPPRFSGLQFPNYSSELNVNALELDDSALYLCASSLGRRQVKYEQYFGPGTRLTVT.

The V call is TRBV10-3, the J call TRBJ1-1, with 9 bases fitting TRBD1. With 10 bases clipped from V and 1 base from J, the junction kept 7 bases outside the gene matches. The length of the CDR3 is 14 residues. The V gene's germline CDR1 is ENHRY and CDR2 SYGVKD. The CDR3 loop reads CATTGGAENTEAFF. In DNA, the CDR3 is TGTGCCACCACAGGGGGCGCCGAGAACACTGAAGCTTTCTTT.

The gene calls are TRBV4-1 and TRBJ1-2; 9 bases fit TRBD1. With V trimmed by 1 base and J by 3 bases, 3 bases remained unmatched. In germline, CDR1 is MGHRA, CDR2 YSYEKL. The CDR3 spans 15 residues. The CDR3 is CASSQAGTGHYGYTF. The DNA of the CDR3 is TGCGCCAGCAGCCAAGCTGGGACAGGGCACTATGGCTACACCTTC.

V is TRBV4-2 and J is TRBJ2-1; 7 bases match TRBD2. From germline, CDR1 is LGHNA and CDR2 YNFKEQ. The CDR3 is 16 amino acids. J lost 10 bases, V lost 3 bases, and 15 bases had no gene match. The CDR3 DNA is TGTGCCAGCAGCCATGACCGGGACTACTTGGTCGGGGAGCAGTTCTTC. Translation gives CASSHDRDYLVGEQFF.